These 14 T cell receptor beta chains came from one sample sequenced in a study of T cells after yellow fever vaccination. TCRdb used MiXCR to reprocess the 5' RACE reads, holding one entry per CDR3 protein. Here the sample spans more than 95,000 distinct CDR3 sequences, about 8.4% being singletons. Sequencing was performed on CD8+ T cells sorted from PBMCs, taken on the day of the yellow fever booster vaccination. Receptors originate from a man between 18 and 29 years old who received the YFV17D yellow fever vaccine.

This chain links TRBV20-1 with TRBJ2-1, with 8 positions matching TRBD1. The length of the CDR3 is 14 residues. The trim removed 1 base at V and 7 bases at J, leaving 6 bases unmatched. Germline V gives CDR1 DFQATT, CDR2 SNEGSKA (reference sequence). In DNA form, the CDR3 reads TGCAGTGCTAGAGGGACAGGGTGGGGGAATGAGCAGTTCTTC. As protein: CSARGTGWGNEQFF.

There are many counts of this clonotype. The chain employs TRBV7-6 and TRBJ2-3; D not certain. The V gene's germline CDR1 is SGHVS and CDR2 FNYEAQ. V dropped 0 bases and J dropped 4 bases, with 11 bases sitting between them. CDR3 length equals 15 residues. The CDR3 spells CASSLAMGLADTQYF. The CDR3 DNA reads TGTGCCAGCAGCTTAGCTATGGGCCTCGCAGATACGCAGTATTTT. The full variable domain, rest sourced from reference TRBV7-6 and TRBJ2-3, is GAGVSQSPRYKVTKRGQDVALRCDPISGHVSLYWYRQALGQGPEFLTYFNYEAQQDKSGLPNDRFSAERPEGSISTLTIQRTEQRDSAMYRCASSLAMGLADTQYFGPGTRLTVL.

This chain uses TRBV20-1 with TRBJ2-1, with D unclear. Germline V CDR1 and CDR2: DFQATT, SNEGSKA (reference sequence). The CDR3 is 15 residues long. The ends were cut back, 3 bases at V and 0 bases at J, with 12 bases in the middle. The CDR3 reads CSARDPFSSYNEQFF. The CDR3 bases are TGCAGTGCTAGGGACCCATTTAGCTCCTACAATGAGCAGTTCTTC.

This clonotype was counted at least ten times. The genes are TRBV19 and TRBJ1-1; no firm D call. V lost 8 bases to trimming and J lost 5 bases, with 9 bases between them. Germline V gives CDR1 LNHDA, CDR2 SQIVND (reference sequence). CDR3 length equals 11 residues. CDR3 amino acids: CASGRGTEAFF. The DNA of the CDR3 is TGTGCCAGTGGACGTGGTACTGAAGCTTTCTTT.

This clonotype was seen ten or more times. The J gene is TRBJ2-3, the V gene TRBV6-2 or TRBV6-3; TRBD2 matches 12 bases. The germline V gene has CDR1 MNHEY and CDR2 SVGEGT. Trimming removed 5 bases from V and 3 bases from J; junction bases left unmatched: 3. CDR3 size: 15 residues. CDR3 sequence: CASSLAGGPTDTQYF. CDR3 bases: TGTGCCAGCAGTCTAGCGGGGGGGCCGACAGATACGCAGTATTTT.

The chain joins TRBV6-5 to TRBJ1-2, with D uncertain. CDR1 and CDR2 (germline): MNHEY, SVGAGI. The germline V and J ends were trimmed by 2 bases and 5 bases, with 12 bases remaining between them. The CDR3 is made up of 14 amino acids. The CDR3 sequence is CASSYLDPRYGYTF. CDR3 nucleotide sequence: TGTGCCAGCAGTTACCTGGACCCTCGGTATGGCTACACCTTC.

The CDR3 sequence: CASSTGQGAMNTEAFF. The CDR3 DNA reads TGTGCCAGCAGCACCGGACAGGGGGCGATGAACACTGAAGCTTTCTTT. The chain links TRBV7-6 to TRBJ1-1, with 11 bases that match TRBD1. The CDR3 contains 16 residues. Per germline, CDR1 SGHVS and CDR2 FNYEAQ. J gave up 0 bases and V 5 bases, and 5 bases lay outside the gene matches.

This clonotype came up a few times. J is TRBJ1-1 and V is TRBV4-2; 7 bases align to TRBD1. The J segment lost 4 bases and the V segment lost 3 bases, leaving 11 bases of the junction unmatched. Germline CDR1 LGHNA, CDR2 YNFKEQ. The CDR3 contains 16 residues. The chain's CDR3 is CASSHSPRDSGTEAFF. CDR3 DNA sequence: TGTGCCAGCAGCCACAGCCCCCGGGACAGTGGCACTGAAGCTTTCTTT.

V gene TRBV27 combines with J gene TRBJ2-7; 8 positions agree with TRBD2. Trimming removed 2 bases from V and 2 bases from J; junction bases left unmatched: 5. The germline CDR1 and CDR2 sequences are MNHEY and SMNVEV (reference sequence). The CDR3 has 15 amino acids. The chain's CDR3 is CASSLSSGATYEQYF. DNA for the CDR3: TGTGCCAGCAGTTTAAGTAGCGGGGCAACCTACGAGCAGTACTTC.

This chain links TRBV7-2 with TRBJ2-1; tentatively, D is TRBD1 or TRBD2 (5 bases each). Trimming shortened V by 1 base and J by 6 bases, and 10 bases separated the two germline ends. The CDR3 length is 14 residues. The V gene's germline CDR1 is SGHTA and CDR2 FQGNSA. In DNA, the CDR3 is TGTGCCAGCAGCTTAGATCCGGGGCCCAATGAGCAGTTCTTC. Translating it yields CASSLDPGPNEQFF.

V and J are TRBV3-1 and TRBJ2-3; D remains unclear. V was cut by 4 bases and J by 4 bases, with 12 bases left in between. CDR3 size: 14 residues. Per the germline V gene, CDR1 is LGHDT and CDR2 is YNNKEL (reference sequence). CDR3 DNA sequence: TGTGCCAGCAGCCCTGAAATATTCGCAGATACGCAGTATTTT. Translating it yields CASSPEIFADTQYF.

This clonotype has a handful of counts. The chain recombines TRBV10-3 with TRBJ2-7, with D possibly matching TRBD1 (6 bases). Trimming took off 3 bases at V and 5 bases at J, with 8 bases between the two ends. This CDR3 is built from 12 residues. CDR1 is ENHRY and CDR2 is SYGVKD in the germline V gene. This CDR3 reads CAISDHRDEQYF. The CDR3 DNA follows: TGTGCCATCAGTGATCACAGGGACGAGCAGTACTTC.

The chain has TRBV3-1 and TRBJ1-1, with a tentative D call TRBD1 (5 bases). The CDR3 is made up of 15 amino acids. Germline V lookup: CDR1 LGHDT, CDR2 YNNKEL (reference sequence). V lost 0 bases and J 7 bases, leaving 15 bases between the germline ends. The DNA for the CDR3 is TGTGCCAGCAGCCAAGATCCCGGGGGGAGGATTGAAGCTTTCTTT. Translated: CASSQDPGGRIEAFF.

The chain has TRBV11-2 and TRBJ2-3, with TRBD1 matching 10 bases. The CDR3 is made up of 16 amino acids. J was trimmed by 2 bases and V by 2 bases; bases with no gene match: 4. CDR1 SGHAT and CDR2 FQNNGV come from the germline V gene. CDR3 loop: CASSLYDRGPTDTQYF. The DNA for the CDR3 is TGTGCCAGCAGCTTATACGACAGGGGGCCCACAGATACGCAGTATTTT.